This is a list of T cell receptor beta chains from one sample in a study of blood T cell repertoires in COVID-19. Assay: immunoSEQ multiplex PCR; the TCRdb copy retains only in-frame clones and omits some. The table has over 300,000 clones, around 86% seen once. Sequencing used PBMCs or T cells enriched from blood (not recorded which). These receptors were collected from a woman under 30 who had recovered from COVID-19. The conserved cysteine and the conserved F or W are not part of the CDR3 here. Size values are once, few and many counts, or a class for expanded clones, and some rows have none.

>TRBJ1-1|TRBV4-1|.
ASSQGTGRHEAF
>TRBJ2-7|TRBV30|.
AWSAGTYTYEQY
>TRBJ1-2|TRBV19|.
ASTSTGYSSDNYGYT
>TRBJ2-7|TRBV27|.
ASSFKSGSYEQY
>TRBJ2-5|TRBV7-8|.
ASSLAGVKETQY
>TRBJ2-5|TRBV4-1|.
ASSDGTSGKLETQY
>TRBJ1-4|TRBV9|.
ASSPANGKLF
>TRBJ1-6|TRBV10-3|.
AISGGGLRSPLH
>TRBJ1-2|TRBV27|.
ACGEADGYT
>TRBJ2-7|TRBV4-2|.
ASSPVAGGGSEQY
>TRBJ1-1|TRBV19|once
ASSIRGPEAF
>TRBJ1-1|TRBV10-1|once
ASSPGQDGTEAF
>TRBJ1-2|TRBV19|.
ASIDASIGGANSGGYT